These 3 T cell receptor beta chains share one sample of origin, sequenced in a study of T-cell memory formation after mild COVID-19. TCRdb analysed the 5' RACE reads with MiXCR anew, one entry per CDR3 protein. The sample has some 260,000 distinct CDR3 sequences, roughly 15% seen once. Sequencing was performed on PBMCs or a T cell subset sorted from them (not recorded which). These receptors were obtained from a man aged 18-30 years who had mild COVID-19 (a few samples of this study predate the infection). Cell type and time point are not known.

The chain is built from TRBV18 and TRBJ2-5; D tentatively reads TRBD1 or TRBD2 (5 bases each). Per germline, CDR1 KGHSH and CDR2 LQKENI. The CDR3 has 13 residues. Trimming left V 2 bases short and J 5 bases short, with 9 bases between. CDR3 coding DNA: TGTGCCAGCTCACCAGGCAGGGACGAGACCCAGTACTTC. This codes for CASSPGRDETQYF.

This clonotype showed up just a few times. This chain connects TRBV2 to TRBJ1-3; D unresolved. V was shortened by 6 bases and J by 4 bases, with 13 bases between the two germline ends. This CDR3 has 14 amino acids. Germline CDR1 reads SNHLY; CDR2 reads FYNNEI. The CDR3 DNA reads as TGTGCCAGCAGACTGGACGGTCGGGGAAACACCATATATTTT. Amino acid sequence: CASRLDGRGNTIYF. Filled out from reference TRBV2 and TRBJ1-3, the complete variable domain reads EPEVTQTPSHQVTQMGQEVILRCVPISNHLYFYWYRQILGQKVEFLVSFYNNEISEKSEIFDDQFSVERPDGSNFTLKIRSTKLEDSAMYFCASRLDGRGNTIYFGEGSWLTVV.

This clonotype turned up a few times. The chain employs TRBV6-2 or TRBV6-3 and TRBJ2-3, with D maybe TRBD2 (6 bases). The CDR3 loop spans 14 amino acids. The V gene lost 4 bases and the J gene lost 2 bases, with 10 bases spanning the gap. CDR1 is MNHEY and CDR2 is SVGEGT in the germline V gene. CDR3 bases: TGTGCCAGCAGTTGGGACTCCTACACAGATACGCAGTATTTT. Encoded protein: CASSWDSYTDTQYF.